The rows below give T cell receptor beta chains drawn from one sample of a study of CD8 T cells in Susac syndrome. TCRdb itself ran the immunoSEQ multiplex PCR reads through MiXCR, one entry per CDR3 protein. Of 85,000 to 120,000 distinct CDR3 sequences in the sample, roughly 94% were seen once. Sequencing was performed on CD8+ T cells from PBMCs. The receptor set was obtained from a human donor with Susac syndrome. Each CDR3 is given with its conserved first and last residue. A D gene is named only where the DNA matches it firmly. Rows may omit the clone size; those that give it use once, few, many or a size class.

TRBV29-1	.	TRBJ2-1	.	TGCAGCGTTGGTCACCCACTGACAGCGAGCAATGAGCAGTTCTTC	CSVGHPLTASNEQFF
TRBV7-3	.	TRBJ1-2	TRBD1	TGTGCCAGCAGCTTAACCGGGACAGGGATTGACTACACCTTC	CASSLTGTGIDYTF
TRBV28	.	TRBJ2-5	.	TGTGCCAGCAGTTTACGGGGGCCTAGTGAGACCCAGTACTTC	CASSLRGPSETQYF
TRBV9	.	TRBJ1-2	TRBD1	TGTGCCAGCAGCGTAACCCCCCACGACAGGGAGTACTATGGCTACACCTTC	CASSVTPHDREYYGYTF
TRBV6-6	once	TRBJ1-1	.	TGTGCCAGCAGTTACTCGGGGGTGAACACTGAAGCTTTCTTT	CASSYSGVNTEAFF
TRBV7-9	.	TRBJ2-7	.	TGTGCCAGCAGCTTAGCGGGGGGGCCCGGATCCTACGAGCAGTACTTC	CASSLAGGPGSYEQYF
TRBV6-5	.	TRBJ2-1	.	TGTGCCAGCAGTTACCCTCCGGGGGCGGGCAATGAGCAGTTCTTC	CASSYPPGAGNEQFF
TRBV6-5	.	TRBJ2-2	.	TGTGCCAGCCGGGAAGGGGGGTCGAACACCGGGGAGCTGTTTTTT	CASREGGSNTGELFF
TRBV5-1	.	TRBJ1-2	.	TGCGCCAGCAGCTTGGGAAGTGCGAGCCTCAACTATGGCTACACCTTC	CASSLGSASLNYGYTF
TRBV4-3	.	TRBJ1-5	TRBD1	TGCGCCAGCAGCCAAGATTGGACAGGGGGGAACAATCAGCCCCAGCATTTT	CASSQDWTGGNNQPQHF
TRBV4-3	.	TRBJ1-1	.	TGCGCCAGCAGCCAAAGCAGGGGCAGCATCACTGAAGCTTTCTTT	CASSQSRGSITEAFF
TRBV4-2	.	TRBJ2-5	TRBD2	TGTGCCAGCAGCCCAATGACTAGCGGGGGAGAGACCCAGTACTTC	CASSPMTSGGETQYF
TRBV7-9	.	TRBJ1-1	TRBD1	TGTGCCAGCAGCTCAACCCGGGACAGCACTGAAGCTTTCTTT	CASSSTRDSTEAFF
TRBV27	once	TRBJ2-1	.	TGTGCCAGCAGTTCGTTGCAGGTGGCGGGGCCCAATGAGCAGTTCTTC	CASSSLQVAGPNEQFF
TRBV12-3/TRBV12-4	.	TRBJ2-1	.	TGTGCCAGCAGTCCAGCCAGGGGGGGCACGGAGGAGCAGTTCTTC	CASSPARGGTEEQFF
TRBV9	.	TRBJ2-3	.	TGTGCCAGCACCCTAGGGCAGGACACAGATACGCAGTATTTT	CASTLGQDTDTQYF
TRBV27	few	TRBJ1-1	.	TGTGCCAGCAGTGTCAGGGAGAACACTGAAGCTTTCTTT	CASSVRENTEAFF
TRBV4-2	.	TRBJ2-3	TRBD2	TGTGCCAGCAGCCAAGATCCTTTACTAGCGGGCCCCACAGATACGCAGTATTTT	CASSQDPLLAGPTDTQYF
TRBV12-3/TRBV12-4	.	TRBJ2-7	TRBD1	TGTGCCAGCAGTACCCGGGACAGGGCGGAATACGAGCAGTACTTC	CASSTRDRAEYEQYF
TRBV18	.	TRBJ1-1	.	TGTGCCAGCTCACAAGAACAGAGGAACACTGAAGCTTTCTTT	CASSQEQRNTEAFF
TRBV2	.	TRBJ1-1	.	TGTGCCAGCAGTCGTATTAATACTGAAGCTTTCTTT	CASSRINTEAFF
TRBV2	.	TRBJ2-5	.	TGTGCCAGCCGATGGCCGGTAGAGGACCAGTACTTC	CASRWPVEDQYF